These T cell receptor beta chains were read from a single sample in a study of OX40 agonist ivuxolimab in advanced cancers. Assay: immunoSEQ multiplex PCR; the TCRdb copy retains only in-frame clones and omits some. Altogether some 94,000 clones are present, under 95% being singletons, with the ten largest covering approximately 0.78%. The material was CD4+ or CD8+ T cells sorted from blood, obtained in a trial of the OX40 agonist ivuxolimab. Receptors originate from an adult with an advanced solid tumor such as melanoma, head and neck, liver or kidney cancer. The CDR3 runs from the conserved cysteine through the conserved F or W.

j_gene: TRBJ2-2; v_gene: TRBV7-7; CDR3aa: CASSQLAGLNTGELFF
j_gene: TRBJ2-2; v_gene: TRBV5-1; CDR3aa: CATGEGRSGELFF
j_gene: TRBJ1-3; v_gene: TRBV29-1; CDR3aa: CSVELSRGNTIYF
j_gene: TRBJ2-2; v_gene: TRBV7-3; CDR3aa: CASTLYGSGELFF
j_gene: TRBJ1-1; v_gene: TRBV15; CDR3aa: CATSARTGLEAFF
j_gene: TRBJ1-2; v_gene: TRBV19; CDR3aa: CASSILTANYGYTF
j_gene: TRBJ1-1; v_gene: TRBV5-6; CDR3aa: CASSQSLGTEAFF
j_gene: TRBJ2-7; v_gene: TRBV11-1; CDR3aa: CASSLGTSGTLRPNF
j_gene: TRBJ2-6; v_gene: TRBV5-8; CDR3aa: CASSLGGRLLSSGANVLTF
j_gene: TRBJ2-3; v_gene: TRBV5-1; CDR3aa: CASSLTGDTDTQYF
j_gene: TRBJ2-3; v_gene: TRBV11-3; CDR3aa: CASSSGTPSTDTQYF
j_gene: TRBJ2-7; v_gene: TRBV30; CDR3aa: CAWSRRVYEQYF
j_gene: TRBJ1-5; v_gene: TRBV15; CDR3aa: CATRTGGSLQPQHF
j_gene: TRBJ2-3; v_gene: TRBV5-1; CDR3aa: CASAGGTDTQYF
j_gene: TRBJ2-3; v_gene: TRBV7-2; CDR3aa: CASSLESYTQYF
j_gene: TRBJ2-3; v_gene: TRBV19; CDR3aa: CASTPLAGGSSTDTQYF
j_gene: TRBJ1-1; v_gene: TRBV5-1; CDR3aa: CASSAQYTENTEAFF
j_gene: TRBJ1-1; v_gene: TRBV11-3; CDR3aa: CASRTREMTFF
j_gene: TRBJ2-7; v_gene: TRBV6-1; CDR3aa: CASRTMTAYEQYF
j_gene: TRBJ1-4; v_gene: TRBV20-1; CDR3aa: CSAFSGVLFF
j_gene: TRBJ2-2; v_gene: TRBV7-2; CDR3aa: CASSLSMSGELFF
j_gene: TRBJ2-7; v_gene: TRBV11-3; CDR3aa: CASSLVGQTYEQYF
j_gene: TRBJ2-7; v_gene: TRBV5-6; CDR3aa: CASSPAGRVSYEQYF
j_gene: TRBJ2-7; v_gene: TRBV5-1; CDR3aa: CASSPFPLAGGASYEQYF